This is a list of T cell receptor beta chains from one sample in a study of long-term antiretroviral therapy in people with HIV. Clones were read by immunoSEQ multiplex PCR, and TCRdb kept only the in-frame ones, dropping some. Of around 30,000 clones in the sample, around 80% were seen once. The starting material was unsorted PBMCs, obtained 1.5 years before starting antiretroviral therapy. Source of these receptors: a man younger than 35 with HIV. The CDR3 runs from the conserved cysteine through the conserved F or W. The D gene is left open where the match is weak. Part of the rows lack a size; the others show once, few, many or a class for expanded clones.

size | J | V | D | CDR3 | DNA
large | TRBJ2-7 | TRBV5-6 | - | CASSLGVLDEQYF | TGTGCCAGCAGCTTGGGGGTATTGGACGAGCAGTACTTC
- | TRBJ2-7 | TRBV5-1 | - | CASSLQGGGRPLEQYF | TGCGCCAGCAGCTTGCAGGGTGGGGGGAGACCACTCGAGCAGTACTTC
few | TRBJ1-2 | TRBV7-9 | TRBD1 | CASNEGAEYYGYTF | TGTGCCAGCAACGAGGGGGCGGAGTACTATGGCTACACCTTC
- | TRBJ2-5 | TRBV5-4 | TRBD1 | CASSLAGQVETQYF | TGTGCCAGCAGCTTGGCGGGACAGGTAGAGACCCAGTACTTC
- | TRBJ1-1 | TRBV29-1 | TRBD1 | CSVCRQGYADTEAFF | TGCAGCGTTTGCCGACAGGGGTACGCGGACACTGAAGCTTTCTTT
- | TRBJ2-7 | TRBV4-3 | TRBD2 | CASSQDIAGGPREQYF | TGCGCCAGCAGCCAAGATATTGCGGGAGGGCCGCGGGAGCAGTACTTC
- | TRBJ2-3 | TRBV5-1 | TRBD1 | CASSPGDREYTDTQYF | TGCGCCAGCAGCCCAGGGGACAGGGAATACACAGATACGCAGTATTTT
- | TRBJ1-5 | TRBV7-6 | TRBD1 | CASSLEAGGGNQPQHF | TGTGCCAGCAGCTTAGAGGCAGGGGGCGGCAATCAGCCCCAGCATTTT
- | TRBJ2-7 | TRBV7-2 | - | CASSSRGGSEQYF | TGTGCCAGCAGCTCCAGGGGAGGATCCGAGCAGTACTTC
- | TRBJ1-1 | TRBV5-1 | - | CASSLARGGNTEAFF | TGCGCCAGCAGCTTGGCCCGGGGAGGCAACACTGAAGCTTTCTTT
- | TRBJ1-1 | TRBV27 | - | CASRTRGRVAFF | TGTGCCAGCAGGACCCGGGGGCGCGTAGCTTTCTTT
- | TRBJ2-5 | TRBV5-4 | TRBD2 | CASSSGLAGVETQYF | TGTGCCAGCAGCTCCGGACTAGCGGGAGTAGAGACCCAGTACTTC
- | TRBJ2-7 | TRBV4-3 | TRBD2 | CASSQDNQRGYEQYF | TGCGCCAGCAGCCAAGACAACCAGCGGGGCTACGAGCAGTACTTC
- | TRBJ2-7 | TRBV7-2 | TRBD2 | CASSTLAGVQEQYF | TGTGCCAGCAGCACACTAGCGGGAGTTCAAGAGCAGTACTTC
- | TRBJ1-5 | TRBV2 | - | CASSETERKNQPQHF | TGTGCCAGCAGTGAAACCGAGCGGAAGAATCAGCCCCAGCATTTT
- | TRBJ2-3 | TRBV19 | TRBD2 | CASSPLGGSVDF | TGTGCCAGTAGCCCCCTGGGCGGGAGTGTGGATTTT
- | TRBJ1-5 | TRBV4-2 | - | CASSQETRNQPQHF | TGTGCCAGCAGCCAAGAGACAAGAAATCAGCCCCAGCATTTT
- | TRBJ2-1 | TRBV7-2 | TRBD1 | CASSTGTGPREQFF | TGTGCCAGCAGCACCGGGACAGGGCCCCGAGAGCAGTTCTTC
- | TRBJ2-7 | TRBV19 | - | CASSARGSYEQYF | TGTGCCAGTAGCGCCCGCGGGTCCTACGAGCAGTACTTC
- | TRBJ2-1 | TRBV6-6 | - | CASSTDSYNEQFF | TGTGCCAGCAGTACCGACAGCTACAATGAGCAGTTCTTC
- | TRBJ1-2 | TRBV6-5 | TRBD1 | CASSLTGGIDGYTF | TGTGCCAGCAGTCTAACAGGGGGCATCGATGGCTACACCTTC
- | TRBJ1-2 | TRBV28 | - | CASRPQTNYGYTF | TGTGCCAGCAGACCCCAGACTAACTATGGCTACACCTTC
few | TRBJ2-5 | TRBV7-2 | TRBD1 | CASSQMGQGSPQETQYF | TGTGCCAGCAGCCAGATGGGACAGGGATCCCCTCAAGAGACCCAGTACTTC
- | TRBJ1-1 | TRBV5-1 | - | CASSWRAANTEAFF | TGCGCCAGCAGCTGGCGGGCCGCGAACACTGAAGCTTTCTTT
- | TRBJ1-1 | TRBV29-1 | TRBD1 | CSVGGQGGWAEAFF | TGCAGCGTTGGTGGACAGGGGGGTTGGGCTGAAGCTTTCTTT
- | TRBJ2-2 | TRBV7-6 | - | CASSPQANTGELFF | TGTGCCAGCAGCCCCCAGGCGAACACCGGGGAGCTGTTTTTT
- | TRBJ1-2 | TRBV19 | TRBD1 | CASSGGIGYTF | TGTGCCAGTTCAGGGGGCATTGGCTACACCTTC
- | TRBJ2-5 | TRBV7-2 | TRBD1 | CASSSPDRGWETQYF | TGTGCCAGCAGCTCCCCCGACAGGGGGTGGGAGACCCAGTACTTC
once | TRBJ1-2 | TRBV19 | - | CASSIISTDMLRGYGYTF | TGTGCCAGTAGTATTATTTCGACAGATATGCTCCGGGGCTATGGCTACACCTTC
- | TRBJ1-4 | TRBV9 | - | CASSVEGLGNEKLFF | TGTGCCAGCAGCGTAGAGGGACTGGGGAATGAAAAACTGTTTTTT
- | TRBJ2-4 | TRBV7-9 | TRBD2 | CASSLGGSLNIQYF | TGTGCCAGCAGCTTAGGCGGGAGCCTGAACATTCAGTACTTC
few | TRBJ1-2 | TRBV4-1 | - | CASSHGGDRQGYGYTF | TGCGCCAGCAGCCATGGGGGTGACAGGCAGGGCTATGGCTACACCTTC